This entry is about one T cell receptor (beta chain). Its antigen is not identified. These data belong to a study of T cell responses to AZD1222 COVID-19 vaccine. Points from the study as a whole: The donor group comprised mostly white British people and more females; the analysis possibly underestimated clonal diversity.

The CDR3 length is 16 residues. Germline CDR1 is SGHVS and CDR2 is FQNEAQ. V dropped 2 bases and J dropped 3; count of bases not matched to a gene: 7. The data were produced by immunoSEQ multiplex PCR, yet TCRdb's version contains in-frame clones alone and is incomplete. Of 150,000 or so clones listed, about nine tenths are singletons. The sequenced sample was peripheral blood, obtained on day 0 of AZD1222 vaccination. This chain links TRBV7-8 with TRBJ1-5, with 7 nucleotides matching TRBD1. This clonotype originated in an adult in good health. In DNA form, the CDR3 reads TGTGCCAGCAGCTTATTTGGCAGGGGGAACAATCAGCCCCAGCATTTT. It codes for CASSLFGRGNNQPQHF.